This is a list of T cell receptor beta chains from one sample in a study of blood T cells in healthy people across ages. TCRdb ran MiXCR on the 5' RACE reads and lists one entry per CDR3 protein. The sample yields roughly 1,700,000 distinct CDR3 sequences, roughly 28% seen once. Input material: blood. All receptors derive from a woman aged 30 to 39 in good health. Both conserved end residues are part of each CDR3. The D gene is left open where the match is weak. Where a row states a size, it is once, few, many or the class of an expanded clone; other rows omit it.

CDR3 DNA: TGTGCCAGCAGTTACTCGGGGTCTACTGGGGCCAACGTCCCGACTTTC; CDR3 protein: CASSYSGSTGANVPTF; J gene: TRBJ2-6; clone size: few; D gene: .; V gene: TRBV6-5
CDR3 DNA: TGCAGCTCGTGGGGGGGCTCGAGCTATGGCTACACCTTC; CDR3 protein: CSSWGGSSYGYTF; J gene: TRBJ1-2; clone size: few; D gene: .; V gene: TRBV29-1
CDR3 DNA: TGCGCCAGCAGCCAAGTAGCTCTGGAGACTAGCGGGGGTTTCTCCTACGAGCAGTACTTC; CDR3 protein: CASSQVALETSGGFSYEQYF; J gene: TRBJ2-7; clone size: many; D gene: TRBD2; V gene: TRBV4-1
CDR3 DNA: TGCGCCAGCAGGACTAGCGGGGGGCCTTGGGAGCAGTACTTC; CDR3 protein: CASRTSGGPWEQYF; J gene: TRBJ2-4; clone size: .; D gene: TRBD2; V gene: TRBV5-1
CDR3 DNA: TGTGCCAGCAACCGAAACCCGGGACTAGCGGAGAACACCGGGGAGCTGTTTTTT; CDR3 protein: CASNRNPGLAENTGELFF; J gene: TRBJ2-2; clone size: .; D gene: TRBD2; V gene: TRBV7-2
CDR3 DNA: TGCAGTGCCCCGGACCAAAGGGGGTATGGCTACACCTTC; CDR3 protein: CSAPDQRGYGYTF; J gene: TRBJ1-2; clone size: few; D gene: .; V gene: TRBV20-1
CDR3 DNA: TGCAGCGCCGGGCCTAACCAAGAGACCCAGTACTTC; CDR3 protein: CSAGPNQETQYF; J gene: TRBJ2-5; clone size: few; D gene: .; V gene: TRBV29-1
CDR3 DNA: TGTGCCAGCAGCTCTGGACAGGGGGCTTACATTCAGTACTTC; CDR3 protein: CASSSGQGAYIQYF; J gene: TRBJ2-4; clone size: .; D gene: TRBD1; V gene: TRBV7-2
CDR3 DNA: TGCAGCGTTGAGGGGACAGGGGAGACCCAGTACTTC; CDR3 protein: CSVEGTGETQYF; J gene: TRBJ2-5; clone size: many; D gene: TRBD1; V gene: TRBV29-1
CDR3 DNA: TGCGCCAGCAGCTTGGAGGTGTTGTCGTCGGGCGCAGATACGCAGTATTTT; CDR3 protein: CASSLEVLSSGADTQYF; J gene: TRBJ2-3; clone size: .; D gene: .; V gene: TRBV5-1
CDR3 DNA: TGCAGTGCGACTTTGGCCGGGACTAGCGGGAGTGTAGGGGAGACCCAGTACTTC; CDR3 protein: CSATLAGTSGSVGETQYF; J gene: TRBJ2-5; clone size: .; D gene: TRBD2; V gene: TRBV20-1
CDR3 DNA: TGCGCCAGCAGCATTGGACAGGGGGGCGAGCAGTACTTC; CDR3 protein: CASSIGQGGEQYF; J gene: TRBJ2-7; clone size: few; D gene: TRBD1; V gene: TRBV5-1
CDR3 DNA: TGCGCCAGCAGCCACCTAAGGACAGGGAGTGAGCAGTTCTTC; CDR3 protein: CASSHLRTGSEQFF; J gene: TRBJ2-1; clone size: .; D gene: TRBD1; V gene: TRBV5-1
CDR3 DNA: TGTGCCATCAGTGATTCAGAGACCCAGTACTTC; CDR3 protein: CAISDSETQYF; J gene: TRBJ2-5; clone size: many; D gene: .; V gene: TRBV10-3
CDR3 DNA: TGTGCCAGCAGCCCGGACAGGGTCCCCTCCACAGATACGCAGTATTTT; CDR3 protein: CASSPDRVPSTDTQYF; J gene: TRBJ2-3; clone size: few; D gene: TRBD1; V gene: TRBV11-2
CDR3 DNA: TGCAGTGCCCGTAGGGAGGGCCACTACAATGAGCAGTTCTTC; CDR3 protein: CSARREGHYNEQFF; J gene: TRBJ2-1; clone size: few; D gene: TRBD2; V gene: TRBV20-1
CDR3 DNA: TGTGCCAGCGGAGACAGGGCCCTAGCCAAAAACATTCAGTACTTC; CDR3 protein: CASGDRALAKNIQYF; J gene: TRBJ2-4; clone size: .; D gene: TRBD1; V gene: TRBV6-6
CDR3 DNA: TGTGCCTGGAGTGTTTCTTATGGCTACACCTTC; CDR3 protein: CAWSVSYGYTF; J gene: TRBJ1-2; clone size: many; D gene: .; V gene: TRBV30
CDR3 DNA: TGTGCCATCCATAGCGGGAGGGGGGATGAGCAGTTCTTC; CDR3 protein: CAIHSGRGDEQFF; J gene: TRBJ2-1; clone size: many; D gene: TRBD2; V gene: TRBV10-3
CDR3 DNA: TGTGCCACCGAGGGGGGGGCGGCTAATTCACCCCTCCACTTT; CDR3 protein: CATEGGAANSPLHF; J gene: TRBJ1-6; clone size: few; D gene: .; V gene: TRBV7-2
CDR3 DNA: TGTGCCAGCAGTTACAGCTACATCGGGGAGCTGTTTTTT; CDR3 protein: CASSYSYIGELFF; J gene: TRBJ2-2; clone size: .; D gene: .; V gene: TRBV6-5
CDR3 DNA: TGTGCCAGCAGCTTATCTCCTGCCGCGGAGACCTTC; CDR3 protein: CASSLSPAAETF; J gene: TRBJ1-2; clone size: few; D gene: .; V gene: TRBV11-2
CDR3 DNA: TGCAGCGTTGTCGGCGGAACCACAGATACGCAGTATTTT; CDR3 protein: CSVVGGTTDTQYF; J gene: TRBJ2-3; clone size: many; D gene: .; V gene: TRBV29-1
CDR3 DNA: TGTGCCAGCAGCTTGAGGCATCCAATGGGGGCAACTAATGAAAAACTGTTTTTT; CDR3 protein: CASSLRHPMGATNEKLFF; J gene: TRBJ1-4; clone size: .; D gene: .; V gene: TRBV5-5
CDR3 DNA: TGCAGCGTCGTGACCCAGGGGGGAGGGACCCAGTACTTC; CDR3 protein: CSVVTQGGGTQYF; J gene: TRBJ2-5; clone size: .; D gene: .; V gene: TRBV29-1
CDR3 DNA: TGCAGTGCCTTCCATCCGGGACAGGGGCCCATAGAGCAGTACTTC; CDR3 protein: CSAFHPGQGPIEQYF; J gene: TRBJ2-4; clone size: few; D gene: TRBD1; V gene: TRBV20-1
CDR3 DNA: TGTGCCATCAGTGAGCCCCACCGGAACACTGAAGCTTTCTTT; CDR3 protein: CAISEPHRNTEAFF; J gene: TRBJ1-1; clone size: few; D gene: .; V gene: TRBV10-3
CDR3 DNA: TGTGCCAGCACCCGAACCCCGGGACAGTCGTTCTTC; CDR3 protein: CASTRTPGQSFF; J gene: TRBJ2-1; clone size: many; D gene: TRBD1; V gene: TRBV12-3/TRBV12-4